The 15 T cell receptor beta chains below come from one sample, sequenced in a study of tumor-infiltrating lymphocytes in primary liver carcinoma. A constant-region primer served to make TCR beta cDNA from about 0.45 ug total RNA. Slightly modified ARM-PCR, run as three nested multiplex PCR rounds, produced the TCR beta libraries. A C-beta reverse primer and TRBV1-TRBV30 forward primers served in each of the first two PCR rounds, at around 10 cycles apiece. A single record per CDR3 protein comes from TCRdb applying MiXCR to the multiplex PCR reads. This table holds roughly 120,000 distinct CDR3 sequences, roughly three fifths found once. RNA and DNA were co-extracted from approximately 20-30 mg of unsorted bulk tissue. What was sequenced was liver tumor tissue from sampling region 3. Stated subset: tumor region T3, left-lateral pole. These receptors were obtained from a woman aged 55-75 years with primary liver carcinoma and hepatitis B virus infection.

To note about this clonotype: The junction departs from germline at one end; a sequencing error may be responsible. The J gene is TRBJ2-2, the V gene TRBV11-3; 9 nucleotides line up with TRBD2. This CDR3 spans 17 amino acids. Germline CDR1 and CDR2: SGHNT and YENEEA. CDR3 sequence (DNA): TGTGCCAGCAGATTAGGCAGGCTAGCGGGAAACATCGGGGAACTGTTTTTT. This translates into CASRLGRLAGNIGELFF.

This clonotype occurred many times. The chain joins TRBV19 to TRBJ1-2; D not resolved. Germline V gives CDR1 LNHDA, CDR2 SQIVND (reference sequence). Deletions cut 3 bases from V and 10 bases from J, with 9 bases between. This CDR3 contains 11 residues. The CDR3 DNA reads as TGTGCCAGTAGTATTTCGGAAGCCTACACCTTC. Protein product: CASSISEAYTF.

Concerning this clonotype itself: A read error is possible here, since a much larger clone lies one base away. The rearrangement uses TRBV10-3 and TRBJ1-1, with 9 bases matching TRBD1. Looked up from germline, CDR1 is ENHRY and CDR2 is SYGVKD. This CDR3 is built from 16 residues. The chain's CDR3 is CAISEHRGQGNNEAFF. The CDR3 DNA reads as TGTGCCATCAGTGAGCACAGGGGGCAGGGGAACAATGAAGCTTTCTTT.

The chain is built from TRBV11-2 and TRBJ2-3; D may be TRBD2 (6 bases). Germline lookup yields CDR1 SGHAT and CDR2 FQNNGV. V was shortened by 5 bases and J by 1 base, with 10 bases between the two germline ends. This CDR3 region has 14 residues. As DNA, the CDR3 is TGTGCCAGCAGCCAAGGACTATGCACAGATACGCAGTATTTT. It codes for CASSQGLCTDTQYF.

This chain links TRBV11-1 with TRBJ2-1, with no clear D. Trimming shortened V by 3 bases and J by 1 base, and 16 bases separated the two germline ends. This CDR3 contains 17 residues. Germline CDR1 and CDR2: SGHAT and FQDESV (reference sequence). CDR3 sequence (DNA): TGTGCCAGCAGCTTCATAGGTGCACTCCTATCCTACAATGAGCAGTTCTTC. Translating gives CASSFIGALLSYNEQFF.

As for this clonotype: Likely a read error: the CDR3 ends without its conserved phenylalanine or tryptophan. V usage is TRBV5-4 and J usage is TRBJ2-4, with TRBD2 as a possible D gene (6 bases). The CDR3 runs 15 residues. CDR1 and CDR2 (germline): SGHNT, YYREEE (reference sequence). CDR3: CANSPRDSAKNIQYL. As DNA, the CDR3 is TGTGCCAACAGCCCACGGGACTCAGCCAAAAACATTCAGTACCTC.

This clonotype was recorded at least ten times. The chain employs TRBV6-2 or TRBV6-3 and TRBJ2-7; D is ambiguous. The germline V gene has CDR1 MNHEY and CDR2 SVGEGT. This CDR3 region has 14 residues. The V and J ends lost 6 bases and 3 bases respectively, with 15 bases between them. Here the CDR3 reads CASRNPEVVYEQYF. The CDR3, as DNA: TGTGCCAGCAGGAACCCAGAGGTGGTCTACGAGCAGTACTTC.

On this clonotype itself: This sequence may be a read error, since a much larger clone differs from it by one base. The J gene is TRBJ2-3, the V gene TRBV14; D is ambiguous. CDR3 length equals 13 residues. V was cut by 3 bases and J by 10 bases, with 14 bases left in between. From germline, CDR1 is SGHDN and CDR2 FVKESK. The DNA for the CDR3 is TGTGCCAGCAGCCATGAAACTCGGTCAGCGCAGTATTTT. Residues: CASSHETRSAQYF.

This clonotype is categorized as medium-sized. The V and J genes are TRBV11-3 and TRBJ2-1; 10 bases fit TRBD2. Looked up from germline, CDR1 is SGHNT and CDR2 is YENEEA. V shed 7 bases and J 2 bases; nucleotides not matched to a gene: 8. The CDR3 spans 16 residues. DNA for the CDR3: TGTGCCAGCACTCTAGCGGGGGCGTCACCCTACAATGAGCAGTTCTTC. Translating it yields CASTLAGASPYNEQFF.

Many counts were recorded for this clonotype. This chain joins TRBV29-1 and TRBJ2-1; TRBD2 is a possible D gene (6 bases). CDR3 length: 15 residues. In germline, CDR1 is SQVTM, CDR2 ANQGSEA. V was trimmed by 4 bases and J by 4 bases, leaving 17 bases between them. The CDR3 sequence is CSVVLRDLKYNEQFF. CDR3 nucleotides: TGCAGCGTTGTGTTGCGGGACTTGAAATACAATGAGCAGTTCTTC.

This chain joins TRBV11-3 and TRBJ2-1; 10 positions agree with TRBD2. This CDR3 has 15 amino acids. The V segment lost 0 bases and the J segment 13 bases; nucleotides outside the gene matches: 9. Germline V lookup: CDR1 SGHNT, CDR2 YENEEA. The DNA for the CDR3 is TGTGCCAGCAGCTTAGACCTAGCGGGGGATAAGGAACAGTTCTTC. This sequence encodes CASSLDLAGDKEQFF.

About this clonotype: At one end, the junction sequence differs from germline, possibly due to a read error. J is TRBJ1-1 and V is TRBV7-9; 8 bases agree with TRBD1. Germline V gene data show CDR1 as SEHNR and CDR2 as FQNEAQ (reference sequence). There are 15 residues in the CDR3. CDR3 in DNA: TGTGCCAGCAGCCAGGGGGCAAAGGGGAACACTGGAGCTTTCTTT. Translating it yields CASSQGAKGNTGAFF.

The chain links TRBV7-9 to TRBJ1-1; 7 positions match TRBD1. V shed 5 bases and J 3 bases; nucleotides not matched to a gene: 9. Looked up from germline, CDR1 is SEHNR and CDR2 is FQNEAQ (reference sequence). The CDR3 is 15 amino acids. This chain's CDR3 is CASSHSTGRYTEAFF. The CDR3 DNA reads TGTGCCAGCAGCCACTCGACAGGGAGGTACACTGAAGCTTTCTTT. Complete variable domain (other parts from reference TRBV7-9 and TRBJ1-1): DTGVSQNPRHKITKRGQNVTFRCDPISEHNRLYWYRQTLGQGPEFLTYFQNEAQLEKSRLLSDRFSAERPKGSFSTLEIQRTEQGDSAMYLCASSHSTGRYTEAFFGQGTRLTVV.

V gene TRBV6-1 combines with J gene TRBJ2-1; D call uncertain. Per the germline V gene, CDR1 is MNHNS and CDR2 is SASEGT. Trimming pared 7 bases from V and 7 bases from J, leaving 11 bases between. The CDR3 consists of 12 residues. CDR3 coding DNA: TGTGCCAGCACCCTCATGGAGAATGAGCAGTTCTTC. Translating gives CASTLMENEQFF.

The sample holds one count of this clonotype. The chain is built from TRBV6-5 and TRBJ1-5; D gene unclear. CDR1 is MNHEY and CDR2 is SVGAGI in the germline V gene. Trimming removed 6 bases at V and 15 bases at J, with 21 bases between. The CDR3 spans 13 residues. The CDR3 loop reads CASRWSGDQPRHF. CDR3 bases: TGTGCCAGCAGGTGGAGTGGTGATCAGCCCAGGCATTTT.